This T cell receptor (beta chain) was captured by sequencing in a study of shared clonotypes between healthy human individuals. Study-wide findings and caveats: Larger richness was generally estimated for naive than memory subsets.

Germline V gene lookup returns CDR1 MDHEN and CDR2 SYDVKM. The CDR3 contains 12 residues. V was pared by 3 bases and J by 6 bases, with 7 bases between. Investigators spread the genomic DNA of each subset evenly over several immunoSEQ plates. Some clones are missing from TCRdb's copy, which holds only in-frame ones; the method was immunoSEQ multiplex PCR. This table holds about 550,000 clones, roughly 96% found once. Naive CD8 isolation took CD45RO-negative cells positively selected for CCR7 and excluded terminally differentiated effector memory CD45RA+ cells. In regard to this clone: Its antigen is not known.

This TCR came from a woman aged 25 to 39 in good health. The sequenced sample consisted of naive CD8+ T cells sorted from blood. The chain has TRBV28 and TRBJ2-3; D unresolved. DNA of the CDR3: TGTGCCAGCAGTTTTGATTCGGATACGCAGTATTTT. Residues: CASSFDSDTQYF.